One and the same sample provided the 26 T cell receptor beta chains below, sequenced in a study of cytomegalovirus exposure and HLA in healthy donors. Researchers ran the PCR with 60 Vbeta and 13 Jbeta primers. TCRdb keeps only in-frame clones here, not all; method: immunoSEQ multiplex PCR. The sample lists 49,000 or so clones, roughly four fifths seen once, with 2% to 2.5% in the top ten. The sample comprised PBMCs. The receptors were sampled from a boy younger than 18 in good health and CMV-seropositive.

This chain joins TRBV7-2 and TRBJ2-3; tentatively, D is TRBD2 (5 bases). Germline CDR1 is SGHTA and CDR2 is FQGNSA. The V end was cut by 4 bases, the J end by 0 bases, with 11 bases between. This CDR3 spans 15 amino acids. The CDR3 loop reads CASSSGIGSTDTQYF. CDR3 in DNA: TGTGCCAGCAGCTCGGGAATAGGGAGCACAGATACGCAGTATTTT. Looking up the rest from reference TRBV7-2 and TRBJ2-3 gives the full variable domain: GAGVSQSPSNKVTEKGKDVELRCDPISGHTALYWYRQSLGQGLEFLIYFQGNSAPDKSGLPSDRFSAERTGGSVSTLTIQRTQQEDSAVYLCASSSGIGSTDTQYFGPGTRLTVL.

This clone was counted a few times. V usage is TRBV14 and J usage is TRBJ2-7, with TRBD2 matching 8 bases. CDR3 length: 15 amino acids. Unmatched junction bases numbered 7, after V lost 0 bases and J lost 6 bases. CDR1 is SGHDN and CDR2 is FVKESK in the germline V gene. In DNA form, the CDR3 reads TGTGCCAGCAGCCAAGATCCGGGAGGGGGTATCGAGCAGTACTTC. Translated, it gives CASSQDPGGGIEQYF.

In DNA form, the CDR3 reads TGTGCCAGCAGTTACTCGATCAGTCGTGGTGAGCAGTTCTTC. This codes for CASSYSISRGEQFF. The chain recombines TRBV6-5 with TRBJ2-1; no firm D call. V dropped 0 bases and J dropped 9 bases, with 12 bases sitting between them. CDR1 is MNHEY, CDR2 SVGAGI, per germline. This CDR3 is 14 amino acids long.

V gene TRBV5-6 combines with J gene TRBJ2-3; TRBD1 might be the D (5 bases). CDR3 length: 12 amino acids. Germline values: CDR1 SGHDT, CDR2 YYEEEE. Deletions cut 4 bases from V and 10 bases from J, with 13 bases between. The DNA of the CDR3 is TGTGCCAGCAGCCCAGGGCCAGGAGCGCAGTATTTT. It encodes CASSPGPGAQYF. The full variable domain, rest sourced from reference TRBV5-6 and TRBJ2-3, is DAGVTQSPTHLIKTRGQQVTLRCSPKSGHDTVSWYQQALGQGPQFIFQYYEEEERQRGNFPDRFSGHQFPNYSSELNVNALLLGDSALYLCASSPGPGAQYFGPGTRLTVL.

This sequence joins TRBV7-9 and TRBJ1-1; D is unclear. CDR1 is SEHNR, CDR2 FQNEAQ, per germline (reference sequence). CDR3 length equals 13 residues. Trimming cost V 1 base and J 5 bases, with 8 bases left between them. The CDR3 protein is CASSLGSGTEAFF. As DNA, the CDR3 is TGTGCCAGCAGCTTAGGAAGCGGGACTGAAGCTTTCTTT. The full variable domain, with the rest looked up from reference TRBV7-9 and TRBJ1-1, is DTGVSQNPRHKITKRGQNVTFRCDPISEHNRLYWYRQTLGQGPEFLTYFQNEAQLEKSRLLSDRFSAERPKGSFSTLEIQRTEQGDSAMYLCASSLGSGTEAFFGQGTRLTVV.

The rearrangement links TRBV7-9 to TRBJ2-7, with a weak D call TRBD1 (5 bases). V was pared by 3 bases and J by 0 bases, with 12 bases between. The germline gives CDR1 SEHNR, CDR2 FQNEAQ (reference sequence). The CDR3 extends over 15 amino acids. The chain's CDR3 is CASSLVARDSYEQYF. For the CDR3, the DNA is TGTGCCAGCAGCTTGGTCGCCAGGGACTCCTACGAGCAGTACTTC. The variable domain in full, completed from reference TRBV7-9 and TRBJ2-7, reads DTGVSQNPRHKITKRGQNVTFRCDPISEHNRLYWYRQTLGQGPEFLTYFQNEAQLEKSRLLSDRFSAERPKGSFSTLEIQRTEQGDSAMYLCASSLVARDSYEQYFGPGTRLTVT.

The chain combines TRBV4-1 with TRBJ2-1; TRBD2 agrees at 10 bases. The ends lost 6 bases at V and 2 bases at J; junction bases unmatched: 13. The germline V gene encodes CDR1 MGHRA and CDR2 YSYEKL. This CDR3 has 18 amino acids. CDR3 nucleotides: TGCGCCAGCAGACCCAGCGGGGGGGCCCCTACTCCCTACAATGAGCAGTTCTTC. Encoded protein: CASRPSGGAPTPYNEQFF.

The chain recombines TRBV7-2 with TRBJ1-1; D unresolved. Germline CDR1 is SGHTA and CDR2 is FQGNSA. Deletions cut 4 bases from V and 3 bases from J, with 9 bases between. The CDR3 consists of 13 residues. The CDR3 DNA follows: TGTGCCAGCAGCTCCCCTTATCACACTGAAGCTTTCTTT. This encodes CASSSPYHTEAFF.

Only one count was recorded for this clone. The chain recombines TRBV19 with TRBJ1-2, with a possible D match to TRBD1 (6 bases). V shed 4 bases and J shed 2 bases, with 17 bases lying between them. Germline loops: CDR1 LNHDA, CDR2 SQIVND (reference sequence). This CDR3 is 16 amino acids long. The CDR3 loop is CASSRGGFWENYGYTF. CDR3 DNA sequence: TGTGCCAGTAGTAGGGGGGGCTTTTGGGAGAACTATGGCTACACCTTC.

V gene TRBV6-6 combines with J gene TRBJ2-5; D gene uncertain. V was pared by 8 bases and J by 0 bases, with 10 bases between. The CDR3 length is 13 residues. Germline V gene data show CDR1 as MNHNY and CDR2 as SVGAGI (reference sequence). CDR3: CASLGRYQETQYF. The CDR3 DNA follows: TGTGCCAGCCTGGGCCGATACCAAGAGACCCAGTACTTC.

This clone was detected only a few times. The CDR3 DNA reads TGTGCCAGCAGCTTGGCCCCGGGACAGGGGAGTACTGAAGCTTTCTTT. Encoded protein: CASSLAPGQGSTEAFF. V and J are TRBV5-5 and TRBJ1-1; 10 bases are shared with TRBD1. Germline V gene lookup returns CDR1 SGHKS and CDR2 YYEKEE (reference sequence). The V and J ends lost 0 bases and 5 bases, in that order; junction bases with no gene match: 7. The length of the CDR3 is 16 residues.

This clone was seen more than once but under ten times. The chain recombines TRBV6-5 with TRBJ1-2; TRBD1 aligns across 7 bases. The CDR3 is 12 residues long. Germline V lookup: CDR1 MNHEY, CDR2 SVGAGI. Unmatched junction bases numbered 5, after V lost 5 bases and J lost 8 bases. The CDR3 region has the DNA TGTGCCAGCAGTAAAACAGGGGCCGGCTACACCTTC. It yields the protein CASSKTGAGYTF.

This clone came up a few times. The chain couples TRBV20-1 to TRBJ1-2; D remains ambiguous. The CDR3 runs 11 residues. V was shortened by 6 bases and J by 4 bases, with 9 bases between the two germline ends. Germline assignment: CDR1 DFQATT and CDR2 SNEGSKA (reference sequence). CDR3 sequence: CSAPSVYGYTF. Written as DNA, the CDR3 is TGCAGTGCCCCTTCCGTCTATGGCTACACCTTC.

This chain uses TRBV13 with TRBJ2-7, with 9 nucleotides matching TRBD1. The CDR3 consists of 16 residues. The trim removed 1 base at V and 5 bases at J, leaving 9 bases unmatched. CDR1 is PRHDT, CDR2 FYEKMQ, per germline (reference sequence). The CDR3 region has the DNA TGTGCCAGCAGCTTAGAGGGCGACAGGGGGAGTGACGAGCAGTACTTC. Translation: CASSLEGDRGSDEQYF. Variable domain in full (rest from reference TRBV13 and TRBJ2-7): AAGVIQSPRHLIKEKRETATLKCYPIPRHDTVYWYQQGPGQDPQFLISFYEKMQSDKGSIPDRFSAQQFSDYHSELNMSSLELGDSALYFCASSLEGDRGSDEQYFGPGTRLTVT.

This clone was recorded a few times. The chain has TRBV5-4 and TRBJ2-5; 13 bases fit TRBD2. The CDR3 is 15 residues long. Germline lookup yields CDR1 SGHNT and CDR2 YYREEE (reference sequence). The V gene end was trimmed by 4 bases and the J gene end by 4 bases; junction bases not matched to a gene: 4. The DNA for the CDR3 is TGTGCCAGCAGCCTGAGACTAGCGGGGGGAGAGACCCAGTACTTC. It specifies CASSLRLAGGETQYF.

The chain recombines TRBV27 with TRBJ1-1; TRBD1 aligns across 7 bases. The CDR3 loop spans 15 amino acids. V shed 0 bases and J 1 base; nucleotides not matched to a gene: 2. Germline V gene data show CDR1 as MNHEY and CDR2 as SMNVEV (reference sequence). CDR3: CASSLSPGGNTEAFF. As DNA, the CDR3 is TGTGCCAGCAGTTTATCTCCAGGGGGGAACACTGAAGCTTTCTTT.

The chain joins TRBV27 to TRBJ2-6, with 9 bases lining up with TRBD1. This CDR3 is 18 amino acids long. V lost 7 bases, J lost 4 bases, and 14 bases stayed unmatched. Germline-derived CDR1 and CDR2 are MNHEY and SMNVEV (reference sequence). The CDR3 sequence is CASTTRDRAPWGANVLTF. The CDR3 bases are TGTGCCAGCACAACCCGGGACAGGGCTCCGTGGGGGGCCAACGTCCTGACTTTC.

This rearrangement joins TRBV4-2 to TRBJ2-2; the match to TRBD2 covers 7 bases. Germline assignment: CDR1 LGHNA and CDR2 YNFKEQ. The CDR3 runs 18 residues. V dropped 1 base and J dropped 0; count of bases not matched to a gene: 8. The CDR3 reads CASSQGPLAGANTGELFF. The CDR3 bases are TGTGCCAGCAGCCAAGGGCCCTTAGCGGGCGCGAACACCGGGGAGCTGTTTTTT.

CDR3 amino acids: CASSASRPTQQYF. DNA for the CDR3: TGTGCCAGTAGTGCGAGTCGTCCTACGCAGCAGTACTTC. The rearrangement joins TRBV19 to TRBJ2-7; D remains unclear. CDR1 and CDR2 (germline): LNHDA, SQIVND (reference sequence). The CDR3 has 13 residues. With 5 bases removed from V and 8 bases from J, the gap between germline ends came to 16 bases.

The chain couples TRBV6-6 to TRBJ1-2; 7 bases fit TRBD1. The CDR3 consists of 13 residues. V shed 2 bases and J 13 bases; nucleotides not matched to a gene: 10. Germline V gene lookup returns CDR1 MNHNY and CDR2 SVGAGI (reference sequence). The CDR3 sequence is CASSYETGSLGTF. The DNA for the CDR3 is TGTGCCAGCAGTTACGAGACAGGGAGCTTGGGCACCTTC.

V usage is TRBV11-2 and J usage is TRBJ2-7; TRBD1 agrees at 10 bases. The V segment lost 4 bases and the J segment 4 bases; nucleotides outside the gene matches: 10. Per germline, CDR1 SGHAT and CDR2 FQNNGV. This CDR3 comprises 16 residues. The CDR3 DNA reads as TGTGCCAGCAGCTCTTTTAAGGACAGGGGGGTATACGAGCAGTACTTC. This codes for CASSSFKDRGVYEQYF.

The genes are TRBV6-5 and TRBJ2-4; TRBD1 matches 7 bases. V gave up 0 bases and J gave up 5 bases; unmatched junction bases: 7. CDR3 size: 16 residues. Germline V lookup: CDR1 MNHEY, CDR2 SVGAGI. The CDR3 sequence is CASSYSLLGQENIQYF. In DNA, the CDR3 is TGTGCCAGCAGTTACTCGTTGCTAGGACAGGAAAACATTCAGTACTTC.

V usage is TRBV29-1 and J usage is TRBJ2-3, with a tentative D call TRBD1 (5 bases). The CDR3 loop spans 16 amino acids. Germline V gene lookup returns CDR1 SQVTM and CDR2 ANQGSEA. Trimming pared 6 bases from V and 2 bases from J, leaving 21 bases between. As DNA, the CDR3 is TGCAGCGTAGGAAAACAGGAGATCGCTGCCACAGATACGCAGTATTTT. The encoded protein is CSVGKQEIAATDTQYF.

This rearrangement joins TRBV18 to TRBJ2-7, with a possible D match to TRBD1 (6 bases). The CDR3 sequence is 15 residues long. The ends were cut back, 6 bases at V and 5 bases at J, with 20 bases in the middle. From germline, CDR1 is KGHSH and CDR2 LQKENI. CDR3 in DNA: TGTGCCAGCTCGCCTGGAACAGGGTTGAGGGACGAGCAGTACTTC. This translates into CASSPGTGLRDEQYF.

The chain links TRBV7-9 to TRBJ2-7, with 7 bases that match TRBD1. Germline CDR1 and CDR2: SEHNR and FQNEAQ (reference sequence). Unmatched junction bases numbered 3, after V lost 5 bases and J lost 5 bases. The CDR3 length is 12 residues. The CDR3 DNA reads TGTGCCAGCAGCCCGCAGGGGGACGAGCAGTACTTC. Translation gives CASSPQGDEQYF.

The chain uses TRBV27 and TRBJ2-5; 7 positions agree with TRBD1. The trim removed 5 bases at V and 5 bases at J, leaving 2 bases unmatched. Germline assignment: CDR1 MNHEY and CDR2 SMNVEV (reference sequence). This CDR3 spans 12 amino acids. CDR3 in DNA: TGTGCCAGCAGTCTACAGGGGGAGACCCAGTACTTC. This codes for CASSLQGETQYF.